This T cell receptor beta chain emerged from a study of metastatic and nonmetastatic thyroid tumors. Overall study context: For malignant and benign thyroid patients, tumor or nodule tissue and blood were the sources whose repertoires were compared. Study-level points and caveats: In both blood and tumor samples, TCR beta diversity was reported significantly higher for malignant than benign nodules.

This CDR3 comprises 13 residues. Trimming took 8 bases from V and 4 from J, leaving 15 bases between them. Germline V gives CDR1 GTSNPN, CDR2 SVGIG (reference sequence). For this clone: Its antigen remains unidentified.

As originally analysed: Variation in CDR3 across clinicopathological groups served as the basis for constructing a distant-metastasis classifier in papillary thyroid cancer. TCRdb re-called the PCR reads through MiXCR. TCRdb assigned the V and J calls; the authors' analysis was not used. The sample lists 15,000 to 20,000 clones; 34% were seen once. All patients were treatment-naive before thyroid surgery. J is TRBJ1-3 and V is TRBV30; perhaps TRBD1 as D (6 bases). The material sequenced was tumor tissue. The TCR sequence derives from a male donor with papillary thyroid cancer or a benign thyroid nodule (not recorded which). Some clones in this sample may be carry-over from other donors' samples. The CDR3 sequence: CAPVGGSGNTIYF. The CDR3 bases are TGTGCCCCCGTAGGGGGTTCAGGAAACACCATATATTTT. The full variable domain, rest sourced from reference TRBV30 and TRBJ1-3, is SQTIHQWPATLVQPVGSPLSLECTVEGTSNPNLYWYRQAAGRGLQLLFYSVGIGQISSEVPQNLSASRPQDRQFILSSKKLLLSDSGFYLCAPVGGSGNTIYFGEGSWLTVV.